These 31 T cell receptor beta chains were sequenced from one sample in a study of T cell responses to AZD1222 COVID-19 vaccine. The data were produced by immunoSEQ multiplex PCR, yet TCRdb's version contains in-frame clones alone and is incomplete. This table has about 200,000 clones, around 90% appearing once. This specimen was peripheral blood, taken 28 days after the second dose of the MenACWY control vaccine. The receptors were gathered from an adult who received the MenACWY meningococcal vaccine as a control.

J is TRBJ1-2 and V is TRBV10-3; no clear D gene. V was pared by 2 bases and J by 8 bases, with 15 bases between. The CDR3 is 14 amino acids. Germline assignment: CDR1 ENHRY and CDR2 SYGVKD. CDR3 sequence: CAISESLGSGGYTF. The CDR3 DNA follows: TGTGCCATCAGTGAGAGTTTAGGCTCCGGGGGCTACACCTTC.

The CDR3 region has the DNA TGTGCCAGCAGTCGGACAGCGGCCGGGGAGCTGTTTTTT. Translating gives CASSRTAAGELFF. The rearrangement joins TRBV6-5 to TRBJ2-2; the D gene is possibly TRBD1 (6 bases). The V and J ends lost 5 bases and 6 bases respectively, with 10 bases between them. The CDR3 has 13 amino acids. In germline, CDR1 is MNHEY, CDR2 SVGAGI.

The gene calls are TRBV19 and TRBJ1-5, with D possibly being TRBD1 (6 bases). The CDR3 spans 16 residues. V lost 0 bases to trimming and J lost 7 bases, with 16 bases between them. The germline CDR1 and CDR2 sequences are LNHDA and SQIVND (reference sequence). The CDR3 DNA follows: TGTGCCAGTAGTATAGATGGTACGGCAGGGGTCCAGCCCCAGCATTTT. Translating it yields CASSIDGTAGVQPQHF.

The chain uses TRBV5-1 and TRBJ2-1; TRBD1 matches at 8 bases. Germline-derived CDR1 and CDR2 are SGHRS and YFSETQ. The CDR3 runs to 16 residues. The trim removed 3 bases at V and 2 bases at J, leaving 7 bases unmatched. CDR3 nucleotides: TGCGCCAGCAGCTCCGGACAGGGAGTCCCCTACAATGAGCAGTTCTTC. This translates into CASSSGQGVPYNEQFF.

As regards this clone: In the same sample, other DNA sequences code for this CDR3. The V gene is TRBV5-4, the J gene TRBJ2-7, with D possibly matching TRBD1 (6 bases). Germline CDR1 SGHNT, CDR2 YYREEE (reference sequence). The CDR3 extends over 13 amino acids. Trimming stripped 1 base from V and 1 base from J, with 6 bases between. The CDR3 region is CASSLTGSYEQYF. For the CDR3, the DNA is TGTGCCAGCAGCTTGACAGGGTCCTACGAGCAGTACTTC.

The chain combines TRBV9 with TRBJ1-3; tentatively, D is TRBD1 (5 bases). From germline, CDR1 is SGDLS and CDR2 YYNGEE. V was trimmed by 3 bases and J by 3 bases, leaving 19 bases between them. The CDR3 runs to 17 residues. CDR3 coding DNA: TGTGCCAGCAGCGAACGACCGGGACCGGCTATTGGAAACACCATATATTTT. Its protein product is CASSERPGPAIGNTIYF.

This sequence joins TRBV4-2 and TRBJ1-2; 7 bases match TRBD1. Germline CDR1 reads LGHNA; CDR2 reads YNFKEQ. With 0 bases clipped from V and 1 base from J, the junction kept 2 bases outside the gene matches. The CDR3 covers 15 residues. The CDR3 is CASSQDTGVNYGYTF. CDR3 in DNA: TGTGCCAGCAGCCAAGATACAGGGGTTAACTATGGCTACACCTTC.

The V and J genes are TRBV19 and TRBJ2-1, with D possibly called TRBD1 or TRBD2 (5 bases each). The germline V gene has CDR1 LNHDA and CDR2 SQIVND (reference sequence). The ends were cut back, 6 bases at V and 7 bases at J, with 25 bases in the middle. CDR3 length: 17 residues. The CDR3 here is CASRYGTDLASKNEQFF. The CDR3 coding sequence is TGTGCCAGTAGGTACGGGACGGACCTCGCCTCTAAGAATGAGCAGTTCTTC.

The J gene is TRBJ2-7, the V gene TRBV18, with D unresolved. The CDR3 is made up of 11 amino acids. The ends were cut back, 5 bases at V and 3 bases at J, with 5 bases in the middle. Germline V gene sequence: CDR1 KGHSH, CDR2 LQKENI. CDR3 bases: TGTGCCAGCTCAGAAGGCTACGAGCAGTACTTC. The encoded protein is CASSEGYEQYF.

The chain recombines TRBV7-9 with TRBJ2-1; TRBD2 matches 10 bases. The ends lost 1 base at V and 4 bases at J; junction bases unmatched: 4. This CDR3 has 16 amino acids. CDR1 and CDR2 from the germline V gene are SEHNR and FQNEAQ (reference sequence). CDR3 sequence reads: CASSLGAGGVYNEQFF. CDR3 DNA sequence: TGTGCCAGCAGCTTAGGAGCGGGAGGGGTGTACAATGAGCAGTTCTTC.

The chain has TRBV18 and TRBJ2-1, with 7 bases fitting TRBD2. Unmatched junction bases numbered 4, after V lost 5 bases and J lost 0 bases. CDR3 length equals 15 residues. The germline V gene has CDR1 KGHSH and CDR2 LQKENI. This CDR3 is CASSSPGGSYNEQFF. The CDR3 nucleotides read TGTGCCAGCTCATCCCCGGGGGGCTCCTACAATGAGCAGTTCTTC.

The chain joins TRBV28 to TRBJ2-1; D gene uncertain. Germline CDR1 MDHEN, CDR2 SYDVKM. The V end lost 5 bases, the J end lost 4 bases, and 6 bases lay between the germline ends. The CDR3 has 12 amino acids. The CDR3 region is CASSTVYNEQFF. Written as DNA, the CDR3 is TGTGCCAGCAGTACGGTATACAATGAGCAGTTCTTC. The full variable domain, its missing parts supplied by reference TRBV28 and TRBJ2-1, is DVKVTQSSRYLVKRTGEKVFLECVQDMDHENMFWYRQDPGLGLRLIYFSYDVKMKEKGDIPEGYSVSREKKERFSLILESASTNQTSMYLCASSTVYNEQFFGPGTRLTVL.

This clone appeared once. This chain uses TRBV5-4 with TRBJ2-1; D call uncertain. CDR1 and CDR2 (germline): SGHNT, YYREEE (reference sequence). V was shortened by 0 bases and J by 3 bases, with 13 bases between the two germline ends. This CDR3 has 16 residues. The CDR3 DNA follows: TGTGCCAGCAGCTTGGAAGGCGCCCGAGGCTACAATGAGCAGTTCTTC. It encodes CASSLEGARGYNEQFF.

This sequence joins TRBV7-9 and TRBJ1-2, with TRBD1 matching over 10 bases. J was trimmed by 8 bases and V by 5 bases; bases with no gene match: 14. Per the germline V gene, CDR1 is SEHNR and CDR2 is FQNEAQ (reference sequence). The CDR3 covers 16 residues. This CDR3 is CASSDDRGLLLRGYTF. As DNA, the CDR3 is TGTGCCAGCAGCGACGACAGGGGGCTTCTTCTTCGGGGCTACACCTTC.

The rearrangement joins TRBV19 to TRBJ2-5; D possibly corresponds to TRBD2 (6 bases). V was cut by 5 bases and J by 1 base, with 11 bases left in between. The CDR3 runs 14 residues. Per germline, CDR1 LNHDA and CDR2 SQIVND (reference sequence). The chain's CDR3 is CASSLGLIQETQYF. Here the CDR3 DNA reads TGTGCCAGTAGTCTGGGACTGATCCAAGAGACCCAGTACTTC.

The CDR3: CASSTSRGHANQPQHF. The CDR3 nucleotides read TGTGCCAGTAGTACCAGCCGCGGACACGCAAATCAGCCCCAGCATTTT. The rearrangement joins TRBV19 to TRBJ1-5, with a possible D match to TRBD1 (5 bases). Trimming pared 4 bases from V and 4 bases from J, leaving 17 bases between. Germline V CDR1 and CDR2: LNHDA, SQIVND (reference sequence). This CDR3 region has 16 residues. Drawing the rest from reference TRBV19 and TRBJ1-5, the complete variable domain is DGGITQSPKYLFRKEGQNVTLSCEQNLNHDAMYWYRQDPGQGLRLIYYSQIVNDFQKGDIAEGYSVSREKKESFPLTVTSAQKNPTAFYLCASSTSRGHANQPQHFGDGTRLSIL.

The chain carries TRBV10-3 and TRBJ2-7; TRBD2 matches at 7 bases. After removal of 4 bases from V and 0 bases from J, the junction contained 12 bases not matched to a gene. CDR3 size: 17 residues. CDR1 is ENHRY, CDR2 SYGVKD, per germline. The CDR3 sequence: CAISARGSGQSSYEQYF. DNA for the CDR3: TGTGCCATCAGTGCTAGGGGTAGCGGGCAGAGCTCCTACGAGCAGTACTTC.

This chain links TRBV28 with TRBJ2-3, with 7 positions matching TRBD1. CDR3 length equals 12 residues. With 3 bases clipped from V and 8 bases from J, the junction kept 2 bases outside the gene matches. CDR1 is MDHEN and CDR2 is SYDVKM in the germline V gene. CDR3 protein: CASSLGDSTQYF. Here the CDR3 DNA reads TGTGCCAGCAGTTTGGGGGACAGTACGCAGTATTTT.

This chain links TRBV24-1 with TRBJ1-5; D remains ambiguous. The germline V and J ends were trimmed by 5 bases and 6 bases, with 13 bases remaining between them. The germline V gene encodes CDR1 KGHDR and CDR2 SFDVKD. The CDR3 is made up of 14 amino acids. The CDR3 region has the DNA TGTGCCACCAGTGTCAGATCAAGCGGTCAGCCCCAGCATTTT. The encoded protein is CATSVRSSGQPQHF.

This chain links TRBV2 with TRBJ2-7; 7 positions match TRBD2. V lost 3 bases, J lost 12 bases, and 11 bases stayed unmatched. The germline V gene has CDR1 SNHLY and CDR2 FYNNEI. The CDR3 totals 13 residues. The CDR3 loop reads CASSDSRAGRVYF. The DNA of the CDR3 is TGTGCCAGCAGTGATAGTCGGGCAGGGAGGGTGTACTTC.

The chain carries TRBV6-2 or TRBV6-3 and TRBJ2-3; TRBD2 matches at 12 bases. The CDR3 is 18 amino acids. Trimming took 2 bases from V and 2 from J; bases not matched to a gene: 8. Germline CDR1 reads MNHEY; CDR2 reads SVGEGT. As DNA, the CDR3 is TGTGCCAGCAGTTACCGAGCCCTAGCGGGAGGGATCACAGATACGCAGTATTTT. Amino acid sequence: CASSYRALAGGITDTQYF.

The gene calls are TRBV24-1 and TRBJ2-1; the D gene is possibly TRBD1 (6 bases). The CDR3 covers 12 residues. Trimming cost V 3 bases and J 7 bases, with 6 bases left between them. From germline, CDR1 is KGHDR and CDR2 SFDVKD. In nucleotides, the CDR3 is TGTGCCACCAGTGATAGGGGGAATGAGCAGTTCTTC. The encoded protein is CATSDRGNEQFF.

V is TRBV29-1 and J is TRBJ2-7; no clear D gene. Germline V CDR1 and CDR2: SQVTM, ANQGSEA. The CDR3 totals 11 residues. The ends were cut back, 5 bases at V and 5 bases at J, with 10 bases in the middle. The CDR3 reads CSVSEVNEQYF. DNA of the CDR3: TGCAGCGTTTCCGAGGTAAACGAGCAGTACTTC.

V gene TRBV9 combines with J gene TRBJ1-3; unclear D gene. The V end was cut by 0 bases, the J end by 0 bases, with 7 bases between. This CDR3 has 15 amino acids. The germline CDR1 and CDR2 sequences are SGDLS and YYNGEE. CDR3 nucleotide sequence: TGTGCCAGCAGCGTAGTGCTGAGCTCTGGAAACACCATATATTTT. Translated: CASSVVLSSGNTIYF.

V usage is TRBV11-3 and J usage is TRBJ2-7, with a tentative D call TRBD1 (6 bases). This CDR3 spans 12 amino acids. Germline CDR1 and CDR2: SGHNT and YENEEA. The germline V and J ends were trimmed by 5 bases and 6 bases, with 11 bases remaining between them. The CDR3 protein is CASSTGSLEQYF. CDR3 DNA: TGTGCCAGCAGCACAGGGTCCCTCGAGCAGTACTTC.

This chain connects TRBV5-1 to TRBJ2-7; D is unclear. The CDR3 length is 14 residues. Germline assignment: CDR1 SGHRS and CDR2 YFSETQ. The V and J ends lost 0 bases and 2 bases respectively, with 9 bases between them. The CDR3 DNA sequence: TGCGCCAGCAGCTTGGTAACAGAAACCTACGAGCAGTACTTC. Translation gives CASSLVTETYEQYF. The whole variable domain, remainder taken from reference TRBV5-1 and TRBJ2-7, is KAGVTQTPRYLIKTRGQQVTLSCSPISGHRSVSWYQQTPGQGLQFLFEYFSETQRNKGNFPGRFSGRQFSNSRSEMNVSTLELGDSALYLCASSLVTETYEQYFGPGTRLTVT.

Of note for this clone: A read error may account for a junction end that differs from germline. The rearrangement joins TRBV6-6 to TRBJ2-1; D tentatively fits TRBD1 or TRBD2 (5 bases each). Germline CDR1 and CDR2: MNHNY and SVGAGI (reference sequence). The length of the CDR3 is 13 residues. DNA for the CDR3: TGTGCCAGCAGTTCACAGTGGGGGTGGGAGCTGTTCTTC. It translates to CASSSQWGWELFF.

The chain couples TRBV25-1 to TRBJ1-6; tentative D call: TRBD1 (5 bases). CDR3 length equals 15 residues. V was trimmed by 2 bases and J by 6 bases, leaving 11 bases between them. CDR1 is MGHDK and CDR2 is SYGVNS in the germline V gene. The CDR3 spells CASSEVQGGNSPLHF. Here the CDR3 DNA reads TGTGCCAGCAGTGAAGTCCAGGGTGGTAATTCACCCCTCCACTTT.

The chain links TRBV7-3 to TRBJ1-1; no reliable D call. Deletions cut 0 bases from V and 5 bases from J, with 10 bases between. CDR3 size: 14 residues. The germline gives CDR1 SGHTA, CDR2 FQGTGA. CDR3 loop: CASSLTDDGTEAFF. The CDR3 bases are TGTGCCAGCAGCTTAACGGACGATGGTACTGAAGCTTTCTTT.

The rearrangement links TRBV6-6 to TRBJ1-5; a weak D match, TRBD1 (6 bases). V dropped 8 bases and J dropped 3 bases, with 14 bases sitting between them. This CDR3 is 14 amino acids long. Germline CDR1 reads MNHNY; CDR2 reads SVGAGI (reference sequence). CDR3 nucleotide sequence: TGTGCCAGCTCCCCCGGACAGTTCAATCAGCCCCAGCATTTT. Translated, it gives CASSPGQFNQPQHF.

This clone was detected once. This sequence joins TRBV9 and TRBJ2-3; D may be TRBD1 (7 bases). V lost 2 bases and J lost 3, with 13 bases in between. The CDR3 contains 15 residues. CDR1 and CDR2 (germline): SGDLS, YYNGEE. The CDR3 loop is CASSVRQGGTDTQYF. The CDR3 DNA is TGTGCCAGCAGCGTCCGACAGGGAGGTACAGATACGCAGTATTTT.